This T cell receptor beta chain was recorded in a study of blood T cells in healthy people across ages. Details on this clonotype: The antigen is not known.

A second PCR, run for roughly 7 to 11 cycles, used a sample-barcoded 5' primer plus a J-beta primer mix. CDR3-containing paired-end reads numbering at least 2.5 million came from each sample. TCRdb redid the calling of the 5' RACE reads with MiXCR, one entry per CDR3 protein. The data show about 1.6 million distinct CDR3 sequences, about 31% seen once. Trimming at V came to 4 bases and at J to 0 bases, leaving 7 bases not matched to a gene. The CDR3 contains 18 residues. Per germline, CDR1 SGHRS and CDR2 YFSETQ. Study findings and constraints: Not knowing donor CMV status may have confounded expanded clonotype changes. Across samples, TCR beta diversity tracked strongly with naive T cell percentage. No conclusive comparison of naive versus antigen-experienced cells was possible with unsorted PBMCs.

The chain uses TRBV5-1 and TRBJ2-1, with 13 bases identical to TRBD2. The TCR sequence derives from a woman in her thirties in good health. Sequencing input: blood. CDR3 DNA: TGCGCCAGCAGCATCGGACTAGCGGGAGCTTTCTCCTACAATGAGCAGTTCTTC. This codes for CASSIGLAGAFSYNEQFF.